This TCR beta chain appears in the sequencing data of a study of blood T cell repertoires in COVID-19. On the study more broadly: PBMCs, B-cell-depleted T cells, or T cells provided the cDNA or gDNA that made up the material.

Under the authors' procedure: From reference gene primer amplification, estimates of nucleated cell counts were derived. The repertoire was sequenced with immunoSEQ multiplex PCR; TCRdb's copy has only in-frame clones and lacks some. The V and J calls and the clone size are those of that table, but D and trimming were determined from the DNA. The sample lists 25,000 to 35,000 clones, over 70% occurring once. This clone was recorded a few times. What was sequenced was peripheral blood. The receptor was derived from a woman aged 55-70 years with acute or convalescent COVID-19.

The CDR3 reads CASSRDIWGQGTDTQYF. The CDR3 DNA reads TGCGCCAGCAGCCGTGATATCTGGGGACAGGGGACAGATACGCAGTATTTT. The rearrangement uses TRBV5-1 and TRBJ2-3; TRBD1 matches at 10 bases. Germline trimming cut 4 bases from V and 3 bases from J; bases unmatched to any gene: 11. The CDR3 spans 17 residues. Germline V gene data show CDR1 as SGHRS and CDR2 as YFSETQ. Variable domain in full (rest from reference TRBV5-1 and TRBJ2-3): KAGVTQTPRYLIKTRGQQVTLSCSPISGHRSVSWYQQTPGQGLQFLFEYFSETQRNKGNFPGRFSGRQFSNSRSEMNVSTLELGDSALYLCASSRDIWGQGTDTQYFGPGTRLTVL.